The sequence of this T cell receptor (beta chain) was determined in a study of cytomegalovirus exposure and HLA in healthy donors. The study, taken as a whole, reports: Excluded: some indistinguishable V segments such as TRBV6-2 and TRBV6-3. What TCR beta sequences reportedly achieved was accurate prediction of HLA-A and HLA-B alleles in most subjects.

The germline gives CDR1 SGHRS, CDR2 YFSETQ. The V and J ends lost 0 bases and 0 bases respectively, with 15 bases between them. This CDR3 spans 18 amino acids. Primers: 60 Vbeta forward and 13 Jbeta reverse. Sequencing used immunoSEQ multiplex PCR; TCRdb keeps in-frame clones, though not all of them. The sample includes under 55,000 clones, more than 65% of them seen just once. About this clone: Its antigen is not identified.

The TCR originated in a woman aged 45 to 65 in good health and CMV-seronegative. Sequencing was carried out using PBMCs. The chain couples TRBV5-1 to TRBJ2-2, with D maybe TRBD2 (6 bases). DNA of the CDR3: TGCGCCAGCAGCTTGGGCATCTTTAGCGGAACGAACACCGGGGAGCTGTTTTTT. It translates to CASSLGIFSGTNTGELFF.